A single sample is the source of the 29 T cell receptor beta chains below, sequenced in a study of early stage breast cancer tumors. Sequencing used immunoSEQ multiplex PCR; TCRdb keeps in-frame clones, though not all of them. The data hold tens of thousands of clones, with 72% observed a single time. Input material: blood. The receptor source for this set is a person between 50 and 60 years old with breast cancer.

The genes are TRBV4-1 and TRBJ2-2; 15 bases are shared with TRBD2. The junction had 7 bases not matched to a gene; V was cut back by 4 bases and J by 7 bases. Germline CDR1 is MGHRA and CDR2 is YSYEKL. The CDR3 sequence is 17 residues long. Here the CDR3 reads CASSPQGLAGGSGELFF. CDR3 in DNA: TGCGCCAGCAGCCCCCAAGGACTAGCGGGAGGGAGCGGGGAGCTGTTTTTT.

The chain combines TRBV27 with TRBJ2-2; D call uncertain. Trimming cost V 2 bases and J 3 bases, with 7 bases left between them. Germline values: CDR1 MNHEY, CDR2 SMNVEV (reference sequence). The CDR3 spans 14 residues. The DNA of the CDR3 is TGTGCCAGCAGTTTACGCCAGTACACCGGGGAGCTGTTTTTT. Its protein is CASSLRQYTGELFF.

This clone is medium-sized within its sample. The V and J genes are TRBV7-2 and TRBJ1-5; no clear D gene. Germline CDR1 and CDR2: SGHTA and FQGNSA. The CDR3 totals 14 residues. Trimming stripped 1 base from V and 5 bases from J, with 9 bases between. The CDR3 nucleotides are TGTGCCAGCAGCTTAGTTCTGGGTCATCAGCCCCAGCATTTT. This translates into CASSLVLGHQPQHF.

The gene calls are TRBV19 and TRBJ2-7, with 10 bases matching TRBD2. With 0 bases clipped from V and 6 bases from J, the junction kept 5 bases outside the gene matches. CDR1 is LNHDA and CDR2 is SQIVND in the germline V gene (reference sequence). The length of the CDR3 is 15 residues. CDR3 sequence reads: CASSIDSSGSFEQYF. CDR3 nucleotides: TGTGCCAGTAGTATAGATTCTAGCGGGAGTTTCGAGCAGTACTTC.

This clone was observed a few times. The rearrangement uses TRBV7-9 and TRBJ2-7, with D uncertain. Germline assignment: CDR1 SEHNR and CDR2 FQNEAQ (reference sequence). Trimming stripped 0 bases from V and 3 bases from J, with 6 bases between. This CDR3 has 13 amino acids. The DNA of the CDR3 is TGTGCCAGCAGCTTAGCCCTAAGCTACGAGCAGTACTTC. This codes for CASSLALSYEQYF.

The chain joins TRBV11-2 to TRBJ2-3, with TRBD2 as a possible D gene (5 bases). V was trimmed by 6 bases and J by 4 bases, leaving 8 bases between them. Per the germline V gene, CDR1 is SGHAT and CDR2 is FQNNGV. This CDR3 spans 12 amino acids. The DNA for the CDR3 is TGTGCCAGCAGTTTCGGGGCAGATACGCAGTATTTT. Its protein product is CASSFGADTQYF.

The chain carries TRBV5-5 and TRBJ1-3; D is perhaps TRBD1 (5 bases). V dropped 4 bases and J dropped 2 bases, with 19 bases sitting between them. This CDR3 is 17 amino acids long. Germline V gene lookup returns CDR1 SGHKS and CDR2 YYEKEE (reference sequence). The CDR3 reads CASSRAATVVTGNTIYF. In nucleotides, the CDR3 is TGTGCCAGCAGCCGGGCGGCGACAGTAGTTACTGGAAACACCATATATTTT. The variable domain in full, with the rest retrieved from reference TRBV5-5 and TRBJ1-3, is DAGVTQSPTHLIKTRGQQVTLRCSPISGHKSVSWYQQVLGQGPQFIFQYYEKEERGRGNFPDRFSARQFPNYSSELNVNALLLGDSALYLCASSRAATVVTGNTIYFGEGSWLTVV.

This chain joins TRBV19 and TRBJ2-2; D tentatively reads TRBD1 or TRBD2 (5 bases each). V was clipped by 9 bases and J by 1 base, with 15 bases between them. The germline CDR1 and CDR2 sequences are LNHDA and SQIVND (reference sequence). The CDR3 totals 15 residues. For the CDR3, the DNA is TGTGCCAGCTCTGGGGGTACCGGGAACACCGGGGAGCTGTTTTTT. It specifies CASSGGTGNTGELFF.

Only a few counts were recorded for this clone. The V call is TRBV5-4, the J call TRBJ2-7, with D tentatively TRBD2 (6 bases). The germline V and J ends were trimmed by 1 base and 4 bases, with 9 bases remaining between them. The CDR3 is made up of 13 amino acids. CDR1 and CDR2 (germline): SGHNT, YYREEE (reference sequence). The CDR3 region has the DNA TGTGCCAGCAGCTTGAGCGGGTTATACGAGCAGTACTTC. Encoded protein: CASSLSGLYEQYF.

This CDR3 reads CASTPTGGYEQFF. The CDR3 coding sequence is TGTGCCAGCACCCCAACCGGGGGCTATGAGCAGTTCTTC. The chain employs TRBV6-6 and TRBJ2-1, with D perhaps TRBD1 or TRBD2 (6 bases each). The CDR3 has 13 amino acids. CDR1 is MNHNY and CDR2 is SVGAGI in the germline V gene (reference sequence). V shed 7 bases and J shed 8 bases, with 15 bases lying between them.

The chain employs TRBV2 and TRBJ1-4; no reliable D call. This CDR3 is built from 14 residues. Germline V CDR1 and CDR2: SNHLY, FYNNEI. Trimming removed 7 bases from V and 0 bases from J, with 9 bases in between. The DNA for the CDR3 is TGTGCCAGCAATTTAGGTGCAACTAATGAAAAACTGTTTTTT. Its translation: CASNLGATNEKLFF.

CDR3 protein: CASSPIGLAGSYEQYF. In nucleotides, the CDR3 is TGTGCCAGCAGCCCTATCGGGCTAGCGGGCTCCTACGAGCAGTACTTC. J is TRBJ2-7 and V is TRBV27; TRBD2 aligns across 8 bases. This CDR3 is 16 amino acids long. Germline assignment: CDR1 MNHEY and CDR2 SMNVEV (reference sequence). Trimming at V came to 6 bases and at J to 0 bases, leaving 10 bases not matched to a gene.

This clone turned up a few times. V and J are TRBV7-8 and TRBJ1-5; possibly TRBD1 for D (5 bases). Germline V gene data show CDR1 as SGHVS and CDR2 as FQNEAQ. V lost 5 bases, J lost 6 bases, and 17 bases lay in between. This CDR3 comprises 15 residues. CDR3 coding DNA: TGTGCCAGCAGCCCTCGGGAGGGGCAGGGTCAGCCCCAGCATTTT. It encodes CASSPREGQGQPQHF.

J is TRBJ2-5 and V is TRBV18, with a tentative D call TRBD2 (5 bases). CDR3 size: 13 residues. CDR1 KGHSH and CDR2 LQKENI come from the germline V gene. V lost 2 bases and J 5 bases, leaving 9 bases between the germline ends. DNA for the CDR3: TGTGCCAGCTCACCAGATAGCGTGGAGACCCAGTACTTC. It translates to CASSPDSVETQYF.

V and J are TRBV15 and TRBJ2-5; TRBD2 matches at 15 bases. With 4 bases clipped from V and 7 bases from J, the junction kept 7 bases outside the gene matches. The CDR3 is made up of 16 amino acids. Per the germline V gene, CDR1 is LNHNV and CDR2 is YYDKDF (reference sequence). The CDR3 nucleotides are TGTGCCACCAGCACCGGACTAGCGGGAGGGAGGGGGACCCAGTACTTC. Protein sequence: CATSTGLAGGRGTQYF.

V gene TRBV5-1 combines with J gene TRBJ1-1; no reliable D call. Germline assignment: CDR1 SGHRS and CDR2 YFSETQ. This CDR3 spans 14 amino acids. Trimming removed 4 bases from V and 0 bases from J, with 10 bases in between. Here the CDR3 DNA reads TGCGCCAGCAGCCAGCTCGAGTTGAACACTGAAGCTTTCTTT. Amino acids: CASSQLELNTEAFF.

The chain couples TRBV7-9 to TRBJ2-3, with D perhaps matching TRBD2 (5 bases). Trimming removed 0 bases from V and 5 bases from J, with 18 bases in between. Germline V gene sequence: CDR1 SEHNR, CDR2 FQNEAQ (reference sequence). The CDR3 runs 17 residues. The CDR3 bases are TGTGCCAGCAGCTTAGCGATAGGAGCGGAGGCGGGAGATACGCAGTATTTT. This sequence encodes CASSLAIGAEAGDTQYF. The full variable domain, rest sourced from reference TRBV7-9 and TRBJ2-3, is DTGVSQNPRHKITKRGQNVTFRCDPISEHNRLYWYRQTLGQGPEFLTYFQNEAQLEKSRLLSDRFSAERPKGSFSTLEIQRTEQGDSAMYLCASSLAIGAEAGDTQYFGPGTRLTVL.

This chain uses TRBV10-2 with TRBJ1-2, with 8 bases that match TRBD1. V dropped 10 bases and J dropped 8; count of bases not matched to a gene: 9. The CDR3 extends over 12 amino acids. Per the germline V gene, CDR1 is WSHSY and CDR2 is SAAADI. CDR3 in DNA: TGCGCCATCGGACAGGGAGCGTCCGGCTACACCTTC. It specifies CAIGQGASGYTF.

The V and J genes are TRBV25-1 and TRBJ1-3; D is ambiguous. V lost 7 bases to trimming and J lost 4 bases, with 11 bases between them. CDR1 is MGHDK and CDR2 is SYGVNS in the germline V gene. The CDR3 is 13 amino acids. This chain's CDR3 is CASTYSAGNTIYF. As DNA, the CDR3 is TGTGCCAGCACCTACAGTGCAGGAAACACCATATATTTT.

The chain couples TRBV11-2 to TRBJ2-3, with 9 nucleotides matching TRBD2. This CDR3 has 16 amino acids. CDR1 and CDR2 (germline): SGHAT, FQNNGV. V trimming: 2 bases; J trimming: 0 bases; junction bases outside the gene matches: 3. The CDR3 here is CASSLRSGRSTDTQYF. Here the CDR3 DNA reads TGTGCCAGCAGCTTAAGGAGCGGGAGGAGCACAGATACGCAGTATTTT.

A single count supports this clone. The chain joins TRBV9 to TRBJ1-3; D gene unclear. This CDR3 comprises 16 residues. Germline CDR1 is SGDLS and CDR2 is YYNGEE. V was shortened by 0 bases and J by 0 bases, with 10 bases between the two germline ends. The CDR3 spells CASSVGVTLSGNTIYF. The CDR3 nucleotides are TGTGCCAGCAGCGTAGGGGTAACCCTCTCTGGAAACACCATATATTTT.

The chain has TRBV7-9 and TRBJ2-6; D is undetermined. The CDR3 extends over 14 amino acids. V gave up 5 bases and J gave up 0 bases, with 5 bases separating them. The germline gives CDR1 SEHNR, CDR2 FQNEAQ (reference sequence). The CDR3 loop reads CASSDNSGANVLTF. Here the CDR3 DNA reads TGTGCCAGCAGCGATAACTCTGGGGCCAACGTCCTGACTTTC.

The J gene is TRBJ1-3, the V gene TRBV6-1, with unresolved D. V lost 5 bases and J 3 bases, leaving 11 bases between the germline ends. The CDR3 contains 14 residues. Germline V gene data show CDR1 as MNHNS and CDR2 as SASEGT. CDR3 region: CASSSGSVGNTIYF. CDR3 in DNA: TGTGCCAGCAGTTCGGGGTCCGTTGGAAACACCATATATTTT.

The rearrangement joins TRBV5-1 to TRBJ1-5; 10 positions match TRBD1. The V and J ends lost 2 bases and 3 bases, in that order; junction bases with no gene match: 2. The germline V gene has CDR1 SGHRS and CDR2 YFSETQ. The CDR3 spans 15 residues. The CDR3 DNA follows: TGCGCCAGCAGCTTTGGGACAGGGGACAATCAGCCCCAGCATTTT. Residues: CASSFGTGDNQPQHF.

The gene calls are TRBV4-3 and TRBJ2-6; 8 bases are shared with TRBD2. The CDR3 totals 20 residues. The V gene end was trimmed by 2 bases and the J gene end by 2 bases; junction bases not matched to a gene: 14. Germline-derived CDR1 and CDR2 are LGHNA and YSLEER. CDR3 DNA: TGCGCCAGCAGCCAATCTGGAAGGGGGACTAGGGGAGCTGGGGCCAACGTCCTGACTTTC. Its translation is CASSQSGRGTRGAGANVLTF.

A single count supports this clone. This chain connects TRBV7-9 to TRBJ1-1; D is uncertain. This CDR3 is built from 13 residues. CDR1 is SEHNR, CDR2 FQNEAQ, per germline (reference sequence). The ends were cut back, 5 bases at V and 2 bases at J, with 9 bases in the middle. DNA for the CDR3: TGTGCCAGCAGCCCGGACTTAAACACTGAAGCTTTCTTT. Encoded protein: CASSPDLNTEAFF.

The rearrangement joins TRBV5-1 to TRBJ2-5, with 8 positions matching TRBD1. The CDR3 runs 16 residues. The germline V gene has CDR1 SGHRS and CDR2 YFSETQ. Trimming at V came to 0 bases and at J to 4 bases, leaving 8 bases not matched to a gene. CDR3 amino acids: CASSLVTGGRGETQYF. The CDR3, as DNA: TGCGCCAGCAGCTTGGTAACAGGGGGACGGGGAGAGACCCAGTACTTC.

This chain's CDR3 is CASSGRTSGRSEQFF. The CDR3 bases are TGTGCCAGTAGCGGGAGGACTAGCGGGAGGAGCGAGCAGTTCTTC. The V gene is TRBV19, the J gene TRBJ2-1; TRBD2 aligns across 14 bases. The CDR3 loop spans 15 amino acids. Germline V lookup: CDR1 LNHDA, CDR2 SQIVND (reference sequence). The ends lost 6 bases at V and 10 bases at J; junction bases unmatched: 8.

This clone has just a few counts. The chain is built from TRBV19 and TRBJ1-1; 10 bases align to TRBD1. The V gene end was trimmed by 3 bases and the J gene end by 4 bases; junction bases not matched to a gene: 2. Looked up from germline, CDR1 is LNHDA and CDR2 is SQIVND (reference sequence). The CDR3 is 14 residues long. The CDR3 bases are TGTGCCAGTAGTATGGGACAGGGGTTCACTGAAGCTTTCTTT. This encodes CASSMGQGFTEAFF.